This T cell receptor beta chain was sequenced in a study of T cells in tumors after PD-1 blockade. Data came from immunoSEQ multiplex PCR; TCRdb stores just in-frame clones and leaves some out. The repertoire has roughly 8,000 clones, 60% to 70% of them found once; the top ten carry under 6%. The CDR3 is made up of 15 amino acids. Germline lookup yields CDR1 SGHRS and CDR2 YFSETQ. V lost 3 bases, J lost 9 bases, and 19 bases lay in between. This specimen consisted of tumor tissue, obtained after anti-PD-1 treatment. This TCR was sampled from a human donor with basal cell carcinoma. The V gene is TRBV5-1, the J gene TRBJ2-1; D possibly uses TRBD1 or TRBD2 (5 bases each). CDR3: CASSSLRGVDGEQFF. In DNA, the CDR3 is TGCGCCAGCAGCTCCCTTCGAGGGGTGGATGGTGAGCAGTTCTTC.